These 21 T cell receptor beta chains came from one sample sequenced in a study of human T cells and chemical hapten exposure. TCRdb used MiXCR to reprocess the 5' RACE reads, holding one entry per CDR3 protein. The sample has tens of thousands of distinct CDR3 sequences; about 8.4% are singletons. Before extraction, the whole blood was not fractionated, and total RNA was taken from it. These receptors all stem from a male donor in good health.

This chain links TRBV5-1 with TRBJ1-1, with D perhaps TRBD1 (6 bases). This CDR3 has 13 amino acids. The V and J ends lost 4 bases and 7 bases respectively, with 14 bases between them. From germline, CDR1 is SGHRS and CDR2 YFSETQ. CDR3 in amino acids: CASSRGQPSEAFF. CDR3 nucleotide sequence: TGCGCCAGCAGCCGCGGACAGCCCAGTGAAGCTTTCTTT.

This clonotype turned up a few times. The chain couples TRBV13 to TRBJ1-4; D not resolved. Looked up from germline, CDR1 is PRHDT and CDR2 is FYEKMQ (reference sequence). V was cut by 5 bases and J by 7 bases, with 11 bases left in between. The CDR3 spans 13 residues. In DNA form, the CDR3 reads TGTGCCAGCAGCCACGCGGCAGGTGAAAAACTGTTTTTT. Translating gives CASSHAAGEKLFF. Supplemented by reference TRBV13 and TRBJ1-4, the full variable domain reads AAGVIQSPRHLIKEKRETATLKCYPIPRHDTVYWYQQGPGQDPQFLISFYEKMQSDKGSIPDRFSAQQFSDYHSELNMSSLELGDSALYFCASSHAAGEKLFFGSGTQLSVL.

The chain couples TRBV20-1 to TRBJ2-7, with 10 bases fitting TRBD2. The CDR3 extends over 14 amino acids. The junction had 6 bases not matched to a gene; V was cut back by 6 bases and J by 1 base. From germline, CDR1 is DFQATT and CDR2 SNEGSKA (reference sequence). The CDR3 reads CSARTSGLSYEQYF. CDR3 bases: TGCAGTGCCAGGACTAGCGGTCTATCCTACGAGCAGTACTTC.

This clonotype was seen at least ten times. The chain carries TRBV7-2 and TRBJ2-1; D is undetermined. The CDR3 has 13 amino acids. Deletions cut 0 bases from V and 8 bases from J, with 8 bases between. In germline, CDR1 is SGHTA, CDR2 FQGNSA. CDR3 in DNA: TGTGCCAGCAGCTTAGCGCGTCTCGATGAGCAGTTCTTC. Amino acid sequence: CASSLARLDEQFF.

This clonotype has at least ten counts. The genes are TRBV20-1 and TRBJ2-1; the match to TRBD2 covers 10 bases. The V gene end was trimmed by 6 bases and the J gene end by 5 bases; junction bases not matched to a gene: 10. The CDR3 has 15 amino acids. Germline V gives CDR1 DFQATT, CDR2 SNEGSKA (reference sequence). This chain's CDR3 is CSALRTSGRNNEQFF. The CDR3 nucleotides are TGCAGTGCCCTTCGGACTAGCGGAAGAAACAATGAGCAGTTCTTC.

This clonotype came up many times. The rearrangement uses TRBV29-1 and TRBJ2-3; no reliable D call. CDR3 length equals 13 residues. Germline CDR1 and CDR2: SQVTM and ANQGSEA. Trimming stripped 1 base from V and 0 bases from J, with 5 bases between. The CDR3 reads CSVEVVSTDTQYF. DNA for the CDR3: TGCAGCGTTGAAGTAGTCAGCACAGATACGCAGTATTTT.

This clonotype was counted between two and nine times. The chain couples TRBV6-5 to TRBJ1-2, with unresolved D. Germline CDR1 MNHEY, CDR2 SVGAGI. The CDR3 loop spans 15 amino acids. V shed 4 bases and J shed 4 bases, with 16 bases lying between them. This CDR3 reads CASSSGGEMSYGYTF. The CDR3 nucleotides read TGTGCCAGCAGTTCCGGAGGAGAGATGTCCTATGGCTACACCTTC.

The chain is built from TRBV5-1 and TRBJ1-1; 7 bases map to TRBD1. With V trimmed by 4 bases and J by 3 bases, 15 bases remained unmatched. The CDR3 sequence is 17 residues long. The germline V gene has CDR1 SGHRS and CDR2 YFSETQ. CDR3 loop: CASSPRPTGERHTEAFF. CDR3 coding DNA: TGCGCCAGCAGCCCCAGACCTACAGGGGAGCGACACACTGAAGCTTTCTTT. Drawing the rest from reference TRBV5-1 and TRBJ1-1, the complete variable domain is KAGVTQTPRYLIKTRGQQVTLSCSPISGHRSVSWYQQTPGQGLQFLFEYFSETQRNKGNFPGRFSGRQFSNSRSEMNVSTLELGDSALYLCASSPRPTGERHTEAFFGQGTRLTVV.

The chain recombines TRBV10-3 with TRBJ1-1, with D unresolved. Germline lookup yields CDR1 ENHRY and CDR2 SYGVKD. V gave up 0 bases and J gave up 0 bases, with 14 bases separating them. This CDR3 is 17 amino acids long. The CDR3 bases are TGTGCCATCAGTGAGTCGATTGTCAGGATCGTGAACACTGAAGCTTTCTTT. Encoded protein: CAISESIVRIVNTEAFF.

The V call is TRBV25-1, the J call TRBJ1-2, with 7 nucleotides matching TRBD1. Trimming took 6 bases from V and 5 from J; bases not matched to a gene: 6. This CDR3 spans 13 amino acids. Germline-derived CDR1 and CDR2 are MGHDK and SYGVNS. The CDR3 region is CASSWDSTYGYTF. The CDR3 coding sequence is TGTGCCAGCAGCTGGGACAGTACGTATGGCTACACCTTC.

This clonotype has at least ten counts. The chain employs TRBV7-9 and TRBJ2-7; 10 bases fit TRBD2. V shed 5 bases, J shed 1 base, and the junction held 5 bases outside the gene matches. The CDR3 extends over 15 amino acids. The V gene's germline CDR1 is SEHNR and CDR2 FQNEAQ (reference sequence). The CDR3 here is CASSISGRGSYEQYF. The CDR3 DNA sequence: TGTGCCAGCAGCATCAGCGGGAGGGGGTCCTACGAGCAGTACTTC.

The rearrangement joins TRBV5-1 to TRBJ2-7; either TRBD1 or TRBD2 may fit D (5 bases each). Germline values: CDR1 SGHRS, CDR2 YFSETQ. Trimming removed 0 bases at V and 0 bases at J, with 10 bases between. The length of the CDR3 is 15 residues. As DNA, the CDR3 is TGCGCCAGCAGCTTGGACGGGACGGCCTCCTACGAGCAGTACTTC. Translating it yields CASSLDGTASYEQYF.

The chain has TRBV4-3 and TRBJ2-2; D may be TRBD1 (5 bases). CDR3 length: 15 residues. Germline CDR1 is LGHNA and CDR2 is YSLEER. V was shortened by 3 bases and J by 6 bases, with 14 bases between the two germline ends. Here the CDR3 DNA reads TGCGCCAGCAGCCAGCAGGGTAGGCTTCCCGGGGAGCTGTTTTTT. Its translation is CASSQQGRLPGELFF.

This clonotype showed up just a few times. The chain combines TRBV6-1 with TRBJ1-5; the match to TRBD1 covers 8 bases. CDR1 and CDR2 from the germline V gene are MNHNS and SASEGT. The V gene end was trimmed by 1 base and the J gene end by 3 bases; junction bases not matched to a gene: 8. The CDR3 consists of 17 residues. The CDR3 DNA is TGTGCCAGCAGTGAAGGGAGGGGACAGGAATTCAATCAGCCCCAGCATTTT. This encodes CASSEGRGQEFNQPQHF.

In this sample, this clonotype turned up many times. The genes are TRBV23-1 and TRBJ2-7; 8 nucleotides agree with TRBD1. TRBV23-1 is known as an ORF, though its function is uncertain. V shed 3 bases, J shed 4 bases, and the junction held 5 bases outside the gene matches. This CDR3 has 14 residues. The CDR3 DNA follows: TGCGCCAGCAGTCAGCGGACAGGGTTTTACGAGCAGTACTTC. Translating gives CASSQRTGFYEQYF.

V and J are TRBV27 and TRBJ1-2, with TRBD1 matching 8 bases. The CDR3 sequence is 14 residues long. Germline assignment: CDR1 MNHEY and CDR2 SMNVEV (reference sequence). The V segment lost 3 bases and the J segment 8 bases; nucleotides outside the gene matches: 8. CDR3 DNA sequence: TGTGCCAGCAGTTTGCTGCAGGGGGCTAGAGGCTACACCTTC. Translating it yields CASSLLQGARGYTF.

This clonotype was detected a few times. The rearrangement joins TRBV6-1 to TRBJ2-2; 7 bases are a match to TRBD2. The junction had 13 bases not matched to a gene; V was cut back by 2 bases and J by 4 bases. In germline, CDR1 is MNHNS, CDR2 SASEGT. CDR3 length: 18 residues. In nucleotides, the CDR3 is TGTGCCAGCAGTGAATATTGGGAGGGTAGCGGAGGCACCGGGGAGCTGTTTTTT. It translates to CASSEYWEGSGGTGELFF.

Relative to its sample, this clonotype is medium-sized. V is TRBV6-4 and J is TRBJ2-3; tentatively, D is TRBD1 (6 bases). This CDR3 is built from 15 residues. Per the germline V gene, CDR1 is MRHNA and CDR2 is SNTAGT. V lost 0 bases and J 1 base, leaving 8 bases between the germline ends. CDR3 amino acids: CASSDSPGGTDTQYF. In nucleotides, the CDR3 is TGTGCCAGCAGTGACTCGCCAGGGGGCACAGATACGCAGTATTTT.

V usage is TRBV4-1 and J usage is TRBJ2-7; D is possibly TRBD1 (7 bases). Trimming removed 2 bases at V and 5 bases at J, with 16 bases between. Germline CDR1 is MGHRA and CDR2 is YSYEKL. There are 15 residues in the CDR3. Here the CDR3 reads CASSQTRQGGNEQYF. CDR3 in DNA: TGCGCCAGCAGCCAAACTAGACAGGGCGGGAACGAGCAGTACTTC.

This clonotype came up a few times. This CDR3 reads CASSFGGLGYTF. CDR3 in DNA: TGTGCCAGCAGTTTTGGGGGGCTTGGCTACACCTTC. The chain recombines TRBV12-3 or TRBV12-4 with TRBJ1-2; possibly TRBD1 for D (6 bases). V lost 3 bases to trimming and J lost 7 bases, with 9 bases between them. The CDR3 has 12 amino acids.

This clonotype was seen at least ten times. The chain uses TRBV20-1 and TRBJ2-3; no clear D. The germline V and J ends were trimmed by 3 bases and 3 bases, with 4 bases remaining between them. The germline CDR1 and CDR2 sequences are DFQATT and SNEGSKA (reference sequence). The CDR3 is 11 amino acids. The CDR3 spells CSASQTDTQYF. Here the CDR3 DNA reads TGCAGTGCTAGTCAGACAGATACGCAGTATTTT.